The 32 T cell receptor beta chains reported below all come from one sample, sequenced in a study of cytomegalovirus exposure and HLA in healthy donors. The method was immunoSEQ multiplex PCR; TCRdb's version includes in-frame clones alone and lacks a portion of them. The sample carries 89,000 or so clones, 80% to 95% recorded once. What was sequenced was PBMCs. Receptors originate from a woman in her 30s in good health and CMV-seropositive.

The V gene is TRBV19, the J gene TRBJ2-2, with 8 bases lining up with TRBD1. J gave up 6 bases and V 2 bases, and 8 bases lay outside the gene matches. The CDR3 is made up of 16 amino acids. Germline V gives CDR1 LNHDA, CDR2 SQIVND (reference sequence). This chain's CDR3 is CASSIKGTGYAGELFF. The CDR3 DNA reads as TGTGCCAGTAGTATAAAAGGGACAGGATATGCCGGGGAGCTGTTTTTT.

The V call is TRBV18, the J call TRBJ2-1; 10 bases are a match to TRBD2. J lost 4 bases, V lost 2 bases, and 5 bases had no gene match. Germline values: CDR1 KGHSH, CDR2 LQKENI. The CDR3 contains 16 residues. The CDR3 nucleotides read TGTGCCAGCTCACCAACCCTAGCGGGAGAGTACAATGAGCAGTTCTTC. This translates into CASSPTLAGEYNEQFF. Combining the CDR3 with reference TRBV18 and TRBJ2-1 gives the whole variable domain NAGVMQNPRHLVRRRGQEARLRCSPMKGHSHVYWYRQLPEEGLKFMVYLQKENIIDESGMPKERFSAEFPKEGPSILRIQQVVRGDSAAYFCASSPTLAGEYNEQFFGPGTRLTVL.

This clone was observed a single time. The gene calls are TRBV11-2 and TRBJ2-7, with D perhaps matching TRBD2 (6 bases). V gave up 0 bases and J gave up 1 base, with 13 bases separating them. Per germline, CDR1 SGHAT and CDR2 FQNNGV. The CDR3 spans 16 residues. In DNA, the CDR3 is TGTGCCAGCAGCTTAGATCGGGACTTCCTATCCTACGAGCAGTACTTC. Translation gives CASSLDRDFLSYEQYF.

V and J are TRBV7-9 and TRBJ2-7, with unresolved D. Germline values: CDR1 SEHNR, CDR2 FQNEAQ (reference sequence). The CDR3 runs to 16 residues. V lost 5 bases to trimming and J lost 0 bases, with 17 bases between them. CDR3 bases: TGTGCCAGCAGCCCCTGGCCGGCAGCGAGCTCCTACGAGCAGTACTTC. This gives the protein CASSPWPAASSYEQYF.

V usage is TRBV7-2 and J usage is TRBJ1-5, with unresolved D. V was shortened by 1 base and J by 3 bases, with 10 bases between the two germline ends. The germline gives CDR1 SGHTA, CDR2 FQGNSA. The CDR3 is 15 residues long. CDR3 DNA sequence: TGTGCCAGCAGCTTAGACGGGGATTTCAATCAGCCCCAGCATTTT. Protein sequence: CASSLDGDFNQPQHF.

The rearrangement links TRBV7-3 to TRBJ2-1; a weak D match, TRBD1 (5 bases). The germline V gene encodes CDR1 SGHTA and CDR2 FQGTGA. There are 14 residues in the CDR3. V gave up 4 bases and J gave up 0 bases, with 7 bases separating them. The CDR3, as DNA: TGTGCCAGCAGCTCCGACAGCTCCTACAATGAGCAGTTCTTC. Encoded protein: CASSSDSSYNEQFF.

The chain uses TRBV7-2 and TRBJ2-3; TRBD2 aligns across 7 bases. V was clipped by 4 bases and J by 0 bases; unmatched bases: 1. This CDR3 has 14 amino acids. Germline V lookup: CDR1 SGHTA, CDR2 FQGNSA. The CDR3 loop reads CASSSSGSTDTQYF. The CDR3 region has the DNA TGTGCCAGCAGCTCTAGCGGCAGCACAGATACGCAGTATTTT.

This chain uses TRBV6-5 with TRBJ1-2, with TRBD1 as a possible D gene (6 bases). Deletions cut 9 bases from V and 4 bases from J, with 15 bases between. The CDR3 totals 13 residues. The germline gives CDR1 MNHEY, CDR2 SVGAGI. CDR3 DNA: TGTGCCAGTAAACTAGGACAGTTCTATGGCTACACCTTC. Translation: CASKLGQFYGYTF.

The V and J genes are TRBV28 and TRBJ1-2; D not resolved. Trimming removed 3 bases at V and 8 bases at J, with 13 bases between. The CDR3 extends over 13 amino acids. Germline CDR1 is MDHEN and CDR2 is SYDVKM. The CDR3 DNA sequence: TGTGCCAGCAGTTTGCCGCGCGGCTCGGGCTACACCTTC. It translates to CASSLPRGSGYTF.

The J gene is TRBJ2-7, the V gene TRBV27; D possibly corresponds to TRBD1 (6 bases). V gave up 2 bases and J gave up 0 bases, with 8 bases separating them. The CDR3 has 14 amino acids. Germline CDR1 reads MNHEY; CDR2 reads SMNVEV (reference sequence). The CDR3 loop is CASSLKDSSYEQYF. In DNA, the CDR3 is TGTGCCAGCAGTTTAAAGGACAGCTCCTACGAGCAGTACTTC.

The V call is TRBV27, the J call TRBJ2-3; 10 nucleotides line up with TRBD2. Germline V gives CDR1 MNHEY, CDR2 SMNVEV (reference sequence). This CDR3 is 15 amino acids long. The trim removed 8 bases at V and 2 bases at J, leaving 7 bases unmatched. The chain's CDR3 is CASERTSGHTDTQYF. The CDR3 nucleotides are TGTGCCAGCGAAAGGACTAGCGGACACACAGATACGCAGTATTTT.

J is TRBJ2-1 and V is TRBV14; TRBD2 matches 7 bases. Unmatched junction bases numbered 10, after V lost 8 bases and J lost 9 bases. Per germline, CDR1 SGHDN and CDR2 FVKESK. The CDR3 has 13 residues. CDR3 sequence: CASPRTSAGEQFF. Here the CDR3 DNA reads TGTGCCAGCCCCCGCACTAGCGCCGGTGAGCAGTTCTTC. Based on the CDR3 plus reference TRBV14 and TRBJ2-1, the full variable domain is EAGVTQFPSHSVIEKGQTVTLRCDPISGHDNLYWYRRVMGKEIKFLLHFVKESKQDESGMPNNRFLAERTGGTYSTLKVQPAELEDSGVYFCASPRTSAGEQFFGPGTRLTVL.

The chain employs TRBV7-2 and TRBJ2-7; 7 bases are shared with TRBD2. The CDR3 extends over 19 amino acids. Looked up from germline, CDR1 is SGHTA and CDR2 is FQGNSA. Unmatched junction bases numbered 19, after V lost 5 bases and J lost 0 bases. The CDR3 is CASSPWGGQGFTNSYEQYF. The CDR3 DNA reads TGTGCCAGCAGCCCGTGGGGAGGGCAAGGATTTACTAACTCCTACGAGCAGTACTTC. Variable domain in full (rest from reference TRBV7-2 and TRBJ2-7): GAGVSQSPSNKVTEKGKDVELRCDPISGHTALYWYRQSLGQGLEFLIYFQGNSAPDKSGLPSDRFSAERTGGSVSTLTIQRTQQEDSAVYLCASSPWGGQGFTNSYEQYFGPGTRLTVT.

Only one count was recorded for this clone. The rearrangement joins TRBV28 to TRBJ1-4; 8 nucleotides align to TRBD1. The ends lost 4 bases at V and 7 bases at J; junction bases unmatched: 5. The CDR3 runs to 14 residues. Germline V gene data show CDR1 as MDHEN and CDR2 as SYDVKM. Here the CDR3 DNA reads TGTGCCAGCAGTTCCGACAGGGGAGGTGAAAAACTGTTTTTT. Translated, it gives CASSSDRGGEKLFF.

V usage is TRBV18 and J usage is TRBJ1-3; 9 bases fit TRBD1. The V and J ends lost 3 bases and 3 bases, in that order; junction bases with no gene match: 6. CDR1 KGHSH and CDR2 LQKENI come from the germline V gene. The CDR3 length is 16 residues. The CDR3 bases are TGTGCCAGCTCACCTCGGGGGACAGGGAATGGAAACACCATATATTTT. Translated, it gives CASSPRGTGNGNTIYF.

The chain employs TRBV15 and TRBJ2-6, with D possibly matching TRBD1 (6 bases). CDR3 length equals 16 residues. V was clipped by 5 bases and J by 1 base, with 12 bases between them. Germline V gives CDR1 LNHNV, CDR2 YYDKDF (reference sequence). The CDR3 loop reads CATSGPGVSGANVLTF. Here the CDR3 DNA reads TGTGCCACCAGCGGGCCAGGGGTGTCTGGGGCCAACGTCCTGACTTTC.

This chain connects TRBV6-7 to TRBJ2-4, with a possible D match to TRBD1 (5 bases). TRBV6-7 is annotated as an ORF whose role is uncertain. This CDR3 region has 15 residues. V dropped 5 bases and J dropped 2 bases, with 13 bases sitting between them. In DNA, the CDR3 is TGTGCCAGCAGTGGAAAGGCAGGGACCAAAAACATTCAGTACTTC. Protein sequence: CASSGKAGTKNIQYF.

The chain is built from TRBV28 and TRBJ1-5; 7 nucleotides agree with TRBD1. V shed 6 bases, J shed 3 bases, and the junction held 5 bases outside the gene matches. Germline loops: CDR1 MDHEN, CDR2 SYDVKM. The CDR3 contains 14 residues. The CDR3 sequence is CASSWGQNNQPQHF. The CDR3 DNA follows: TGTGCCAGCAGCTGGGGACAGAACAATCAGCCCCAGCATTTT.

The chain is built from TRBV7-8 and TRBJ1-5; 7 nucleotides line up with TRBD1. With V trimmed by 3 bases and J by 0 bases, 8 bases remained unmatched. CDR1 SGHVS and CDR2 FQNEAQ come from the germline V gene. The CDR3 runs to 17 residues. This chain's CDR3 is CASSLGTGAGSNQPQHF. As DNA, the CDR3 is TGTGCCAGCAGCTTGGGAACAGGGGCCGGTAGCAATCAGCCCCAGCATTTT.

The chain links TRBV6-1 to TRBJ2-3; 9 positions match TRBD1. The CDR3 has 13 amino acids. CDR1 and CDR2 from the germline V gene are MNHNS and SASEGT. With V trimmed by 6 bases and J by 5 bases, 3 bases remained unmatched. CDR3 DNA: TGTGCCAGCAGATGGACAGGGGAAGATACGCAGTATTTT. Amino acids: CASRWTGEDTQYF.

The genes are TRBV29-1 and TRBJ1-1, with 8 positions matching TRBD1. The junction had 6 bases not matched to a gene; V was cut back by 7 bases and J by 5 bases. CDR1 SQVTM and CDR2 ANQGSEA come from the germline V gene. The CDR3 contains 12 residues. CDR3 region: CSADRGGTEAFF. In DNA, the CDR3 is TGCAGCGCTGACAGGGGTGGAACTGAAGCTTTCTTT.

This clone was found once. This chain connects TRBV19 to TRBJ2-7; TRBD1 is a possible D gene (6 bases). The CDR3 contains 14 residues. The V gene lost 2 bases and the J gene lost 3 bases, with 11 bases spanning the gap. Germline assignment: CDR1 LNHDA and CDR2 SQIVND (reference sequence). The CDR3 spells CASSINSRGYEQYF. CDR3 nucleotide sequence: TGTGCCAGTAGTATAAACTCCAGGGGCTACGAGCAGTACTTC.

The chain uses TRBV19 and TRBJ2-1, with a possible D match to TRBD1 (6 bases). The germline CDR1 and CDR2 sequences are LNHDA and SQIVND (reference sequence). This CDR3 region has 12 residues. Between the trimmed V and J ends, which lost 3 bases and 12 bases, there was a span of 12 bases. The CDR3 DNA is TGTGCCAGTAGTATGGTATTAGGGGGGCAGTTCTTC. It codes for CASSMVLGGQFF.

The chain employs TRBV7-9 and TRBJ2-1, with TRBD2 matching over 10 bases. V was pared by 10 bases and J by 10 bases, with 13 bases of the junction left unmatched. This CDR3 contains 14 residues. Per germline, CDR1 SEHNR and CDR2 FQNEAQ (reference sequence). For the CDR3, the DNA is TGTGCCACCATGACAGTAGCGGGAGGAAGGGAGCAGTTCTTC. It encodes CATMTVAGGREQFF.

In its sample, this clone was seen once. This sequence joins TRBV28 and TRBJ2-5; 7 positions agree with TRBD2. The CDR3 loop spans 15 amino acids. The V and J ends lost 4 bases and 5 bases, in that order; junction bases with no gene match: 10. The germline CDR1 and CDR2 sequences are MDHEN and SYDVKM. The CDR3 DNA is TGTGCCAGCAGTTCCCCTAGCGGACCCCTGGAGACCCAGTACTTC. It specifies CASSSPSGPLETQYF. The variable domain in full, with the rest retrieved from reference TRBV28 and TRBJ2-5, is DVKVTQSSRYLVKRTGEKVFLECVQDMDHENMFWYRQDPGLGLRLIYFSYDVKMKEKGDIPEGYSVSREKKERFSLILESASTNQTSMYLCASSSPSGPLETQYFGPGTRLLVL.

This CDR3 is CASSLGGYEQYF. Written as DNA, the CDR3 is TGCGCCAGCAGTCTGGGAGGGTACGAGCAGTACTTC. The V call is TRBV23-1, the J call TRBJ2-7; TRBD2 matches at 7 bases. TRBV23-1 is an ORF; its function is uncertain. The CDR3 is 12 residues long. Trimming at V came to 4 bases and at J to 4 bases, leaving 1 base not matched to a gene.

The chain employs TRBV7-9 and TRBJ1-1; D is undetermined. V was shortened by 5 bases and J by 1 base, with 8 bases between the two germline ends. The CDR3 covers 13 residues. Germline V gene lookup returns CDR1 SEHNR and CDR2 FQNEAQ (reference sequence). The CDR3 spells CASSGQENTEAFF. For the CDR3, the DNA is TGTGCCAGCAGCGGCCAGGAGAACACTGAAGCTTTCTTT.

The V and J genes are TRBV7-8 and TRBJ2-6; possible D gene TRBD1, 6 bases. The germline V gene encodes CDR1 SGHVS and CDR2 FQNEAQ. V lost 5 bases and J lost 0, with 17 bases in between. The CDR3 sequence is 18 residues long. DNA of the CDR3: TGTGCCAGCAGCCACAGGGTTGTGGGGCTCTCTGGGGCCAACGTCCTGACTTTC. It is translated as CASSHRVVGLSGANVLTF.

The V and J genes are TRBV28 and TRBJ1-1, with TRBD1 matching over 7 bases. Germline values: CDR1 MDHEN, CDR2 SYDVKM. CDR3 size: 17 residues. With V trimmed by 3 bases and J by 0 bases, 10 bases remained unmatched. CDR3 residues: CASSFATEGAVNTEAFF. CDR3 nucleotide sequence: TGTGCCAGCAGTTTCGCCACGGAGGGGGCGGTGAACACTGAAGCTTTCTTT. Combining the CDR3 with reference TRBV28 and TRBJ1-1 gives the whole variable domain DVKVTQSSRYLVKRTGEKVFLECVQDMDHENMFWYRQDPGLGLRLIYFSYDVKMKEKGDIPEGYSVSREKKERFSLILESASTNQTSMYLCASSFATEGAVNTEAFFGQGTRLTVV.

This chain joins TRBV4-1 and TRBJ2-6; 7 positions agree with TRBD1. Germline CDR1 reads MGHRA; CDR2 reads YSYEKL. V lost 2 bases, J lost 0 bases, and 7 bases stayed unmatched. CDR3 length: 18 residues. The CDR3, as DNA: TGCGCCAGCAGCCAATCGGGACAGTTCCTCTCTGGGGCCAACGTCCTGACTTTC. Protein product: CASSQSGQFLSGANVLTF.

This chain connects TRBV30 to TRBJ2-1; D unresolved. This CDR3 is 13 amino acids long. Trimming took off 2 bases at V and 7 bases at J, with 12 bases between the two ends. Germline-derived CDR1 and CDR2 are GTSNPN and SVGIG (reference sequence). CDR3 in amino acids: CAWSYIPGNEQFF. CDR3 DNA sequence: TGTGCCTGGAGTTATATACCCGGGAATGAGCAGTTCTTC.

J is TRBJ2-1 and V is TRBV15, with 7 bases that match TRBD1. The CDR3 covers 16 residues. V lost 4 bases, J lost 8 bases, and 14 bases stayed unmatched. The germline V gene has CDR1 LNHNV and CDR2 YYDKDF (reference sequence). CDR3 protein: CATSTDRALQPHEQFF. The DNA for the CDR3 is TGTGCCACCAGCACTGACAGGGCCCTTCAGCCCCATGAGCAGTTCTTC.